The clone carrying this TCR beta chain was detected only a few times. The source of the sample is a study of OX40 agonist ivuxolimab in advanced cancers. Study summary: Checkpoint inhibitors had been given previously to 40% of patients.

After removal of 6 bases from V and 2 bases from J, the junction contained 6 bases not matched to a gene. From germline, CDR1 is MNHEY and CDR2 SVGAGI. The CDR3 is 14 residues long. Repertoires were generated with immunoSEQ multiplex PCR, while TCRdb's copy carries only in-frame clones and drops some. The table includes 30,000 to 45,000 clones, around four fifths detected once. The sample in question was CD4+ or CD8+ T cells sorted from blood, obtained in a trial of the OX40 agonist ivuxolimab. The V gene is TRBV6-5, the J gene TRBJ1-2, with 7 bases lining up with TRBD1. The sequence was obtained from an adult with an advanced solid tumor such as melanoma, head and neck, liver or kidney cancer. In DNA form, the CDR3 reads TGTGCCAGCAGGCGCAGCAGGGGGAACTATGGCTACACCTTC. Translation gives CASRRSRGNYGYTF.